This is a list of T cell receptor beta chains from one sample in a study of T cell changes during pregnancy in multiple sclerosis. The assay was immunoSEQ multiplex PCR, and TCRdb's table has in-frame clones only and misses some. The profile covers nearly 45,000 clones, with approximately 96% appearing a single time and about 1% taken by the ten largest. Source: peripheral blood, taken in the second trimester of pregnancy. Receptors were obtained from a female donor with multiple sclerosis, enrolled in a pregnancy study. CDR3s include the opening cysteine and the closing phenylalanine or tryptophan. A D gene is named only where the DNA matches it firmly. Size is stated for part of the rows, as once, few or many counts, or as a class when the clone is expanded.

DNA	CDR3	V	size	D	J
TGTGCCAGCAGTGAATGGGGGGTGGCCAAAAACATTCAGTACTTC	CASSEWGVAKNIQYF	TRBV2	-	-	TRBJ2-4
TGTGCCAGCAGCTTGGGTGCGGGGGGTGGCACAGATACGCAGTATTTT	CASSLGAGGGTDTQYF	TRBV5-5	-	TRBD2	TRBJ2-3
TGTGCCAGCAGCTCTAGAATAACAGGGAGTTACGAGCAGTACTTC	CASSSRITGSYEQYF	TRBV7-8	-	-	TRBJ2-7
TGCCAAGTGGACAGCGTGAACACTGAAGCTTTCTTT	CQVDSVNTEAFF	TRBV30	few	-	TRBJ1-1
TGTGCCAGCAAGGCCGAGACAGTAGGAGCCAATCAGCCCCAGCATTTT	CASKAETVGANQPQHF	TRBV2	-	-	TRBJ1-5
TGTGCCAGCAGTGAAGACGAGGGACAGGGGAACTATGGCTACACCTTC	CASSEDEGQGNYGYTF	TRBV6-1	-	TRBD1	TRBJ1-2
TGTGCCAGCGCCCGGGACAGAAAAGGCTACGAGCAGTACTTC	CASARDRKGYEQYF	TRBV5-5	-	TRBD1	TRBJ2-7
TGTGCCAGCAGCACTCGCCAATTCTCCGGGACAGGGGAGGGGTCCTACGAGCAGTACTTC	CASSTRQFSGTGEGSYEQYF	TRBV7-8	-	TRBD1	TRBJ2-7
TGTGCCAGCCAAGGGGGACAATATAGCAATCAGCCCCAGCATTTT	CASQGGQYSNQPQHF	TRBV19	-	-	TRBJ1-5
TGCAGCTCACGGGAATTTTACAATGAGCAGTTCTTC	CSSREFYNEQFF	TRBV29-1	-	-	TRBJ2-1
TGCAGTGCTAGAGTAAACACTGAAGCTTTCTTT	CSARVNTEAFF	TRBV20-1	once	-	TRBJ1-1
TGTGCCAGCAGGGGACTCGGGGGGCGGGGAGGCTACACCTTC	CASRGLGGRGGYTF	TRBV11-2	-	-	TRBJ1-2
TGTGCCAGCAGCCCAGATAGTGGGATAGCGGGGGGGCGAACCGGGGAGCTGTTTTTT	CASSPDSGIAGGRTGELFF	TRBV7-8	-	TRBD2	TRBJ2-2
TGTGCCAGCAGCGCCTACCGGGACATCCTTTCCGAGGGCACTGAAGCTTTCTTT	CASSAYRDILSEGTEAFF	TRBV9	-	-	TRBJ1-1
TGTGCCAGTAGTCCTGCACGAGGGAAGGCCGGGGAGCTGTTTTTT	CASSPARGKAGELFF	TRBV19	-	-	TRBJ2-2
TGTGCCAGCAGCTTAGAGGGTAGAGGGGATACGCAGTATTTT	CASSLEGRGDTQYF	TRBV11-2	-	-	TRBJ2-3
TGCGCCAGCAGCCGGACTAGCGGGAGAGCCTACGAGCAGTACTTC	CASSRTSGRAYEQYF	TRBV5-1	-	TRBD2	TRBJ2-7
TGTGCCAGTAGTATAGGTGGCAGGGGAAACATTCAGTACTTC	CASSIGGRGNIQYF	TRBV19	-	-	TRBJ2-4
TGTGCCAGCAGCCCCGAGGGGCTAGCGGTCTACGAGCAGTACTTC	CASSPEGLAVYEQYF	TRBV9	-	TRBD2	TRBJ2-7
TGTGCCAGCAGCTTAGCGTTGAGGGCGGGGGGTGAGCAGTTCTTC	CASSLALRAGGEQFF	TRBV7-9	once	TRBD2	TRBJ2-1
TGCGCCAGCAGCCGAGCGAGCGGGGCGGAGACCCAGTACTTC	CASSRASGAETQYF	TRBV5-1	-	TRBD2	TRBJ2-5
TGTGCCAGCAGCGGGCAGGGGGCTGGCTACGAGCAGTACTTC	CASSGQGAGYEQYF	TRBV5-6	-	TRBD1	TRBJ2-7
TGTGCCAGCAGTTCGACAGGGCTCTCTGGAAACACCATATATTTT	CASSSTGLSGNTIYF	TRBV27	-	TRBD1	TRBJ1-3
TGTGCCAGCGGTCCAGACAGAAAGAAACTGTTTTTT	CASGPDRKKLFF	TRBV2	-	-	TRBJ1-4
TGCAGCGTTGGTTGGGCGGGCTCTGGAAACACCATATATTTT	CSVGWAGSGNTIYF	TRBV29-1	-	-	TRBJ1-3
TGTGCCAGCACCCCGGGACAGAACTTGATTTATGGCTACACCTTC	CASTPGQNLIYGYTF	TRBV2	-	TRBD1	TRBJ1-2
TGTGCCAGCAGCCCCGGGAGGGGCGGCGGGACCTACGAGCAGTACTTC	CASSPGRGGGTYEQYF	TRBV13	-	TRBD2	TRBJ2-7
TGTGCCAGCAACAGAGGGGGAGAGACCCAGTACTTC	CASNRGGETQYF	TRBV6-5	once	-	TRBJ2-5
TGTGCCATCGGCCCCGGGACTAGCGACACAGATACGCAGTATTTT	CAIGPGTSDTDTQYF	TRBV10-3	-	TRBD2	TRBJ2-3
TGTGCCAGCAGTGGGGACGACAGGGGACGGGATTGGGAAAAACTGTTTTTT	CASSGDDRGRDWEKLFF	TRBV2	-	TRBD1	TRBJ1-4
TGTGCCAGCAGGGACAGGGGGGAACCCTATGGCTACACCTTC	CASRDRGEPYGYTF	TRBV28	once	TRBD1	TRBJ1-2
TGTGCCAGCTCGCGTTCCAGGGAAGATTCACCCCTCCACTTT	CASSRSREDSPLHF	TRBV18	-	-	TRBJ1-6
TGTGCCAGCAGTGTAACAGCCTCAACTAATGAAAAACTGTTTTTT	CASSVTASTNEKLFF	TRBV2	-	-	TRBJ1-4
TGTGCCAGCAGAATGCTAGCGGGAGGGCGCAATGAGCAGTTCTTC	CASRMLAGGRNEQFF	TRBV2	-	TRBD2	TRBJ2-1
TGTGCCAGCAGCTCCGGGACTGTGGAGACCCAGTACTTC	CASSSGTVETQYF	TRBV7-2	-	-	TRBJ2-5